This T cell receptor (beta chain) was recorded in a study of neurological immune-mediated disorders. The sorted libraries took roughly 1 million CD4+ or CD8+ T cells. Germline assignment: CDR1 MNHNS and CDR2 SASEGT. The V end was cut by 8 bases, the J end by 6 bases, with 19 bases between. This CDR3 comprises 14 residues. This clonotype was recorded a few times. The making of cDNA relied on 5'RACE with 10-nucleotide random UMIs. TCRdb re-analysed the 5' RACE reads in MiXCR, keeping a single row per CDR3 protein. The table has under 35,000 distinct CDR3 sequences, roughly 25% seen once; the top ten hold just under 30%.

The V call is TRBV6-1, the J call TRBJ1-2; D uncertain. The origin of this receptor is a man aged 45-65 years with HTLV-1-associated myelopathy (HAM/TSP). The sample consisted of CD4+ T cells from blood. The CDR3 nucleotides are TGTGCCAGCTATTTCCCGGGAGGGATGGATGGCTACACCTTC. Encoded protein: CASYFPGGMDGYTF.